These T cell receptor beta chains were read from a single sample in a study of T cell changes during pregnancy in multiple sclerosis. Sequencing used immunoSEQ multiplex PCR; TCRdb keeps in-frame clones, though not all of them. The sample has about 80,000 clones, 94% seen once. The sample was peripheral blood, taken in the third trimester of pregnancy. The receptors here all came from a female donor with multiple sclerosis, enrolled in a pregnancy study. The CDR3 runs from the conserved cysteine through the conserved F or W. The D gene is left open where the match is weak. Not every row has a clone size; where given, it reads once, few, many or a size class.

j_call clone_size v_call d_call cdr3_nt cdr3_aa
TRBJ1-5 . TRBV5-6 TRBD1 TGTGCCAGCAGCTTCTGGACAGGGGATTCTTATAGCAATCAGCCCCAGCATTTT CASSFWTGDSYSNQPQHF
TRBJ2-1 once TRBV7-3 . TGTGCCAGCTCCCCCGGGGGTAGTTACAATGAGCAGTTCTTC CASSPGGSYNEQFF
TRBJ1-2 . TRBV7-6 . TGTGCCAGCAGCTTAGCGGCTGCATCCCTGGGCGGCTACACCTTC CASSLAAASLGGYTF
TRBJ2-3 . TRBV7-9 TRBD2 TGTGCCAGCAGCGCCAGCGGGATTAGCACAGATACGCAGTATTTT CASSASGISTDTQYF
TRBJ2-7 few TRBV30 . TGTGCCTGGAGTCGGGGGGCCACCTACGAGCAGTACTTC CAWSRGATYEQYF
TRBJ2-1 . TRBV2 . TGTGCCAGCAGTGGAGACACTGAGCAGTTCTTC CASSGDTEQFF
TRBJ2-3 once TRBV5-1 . TGCGCCAGCAGCTTAGGAGAGCCAGATACGCAGTATTTT CASSLGEPDTQYF
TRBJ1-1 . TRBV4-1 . TGCGCCAGCAGCCAAGACGAAAGGAGCGGCACTGAAGCTTTCTTT CASSQDERSGTEAFF
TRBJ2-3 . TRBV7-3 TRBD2 TGTGCCAGCAGACCAGGGACTAGCGGCACAGATACGCAGTATTTT CASRPGTSGTDTQYF
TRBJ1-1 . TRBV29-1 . TGCAGCGTTGAAGAGGGTAGGGGTGGCACTGAAGCTTTCTTT CSVEEGRGGTEAFF
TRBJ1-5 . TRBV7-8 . TGTGCCAGCAGCTTAGCGCACGCGGGAAAGCAGCCCCAGCATTTT CASSLAHAGKQPQHF
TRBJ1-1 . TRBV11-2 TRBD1 TGTGCCAGCAGCTTAGTACGCTCAGGGGGCACTGAAGCTTTCTTT CASSLVRSGGTEAFF
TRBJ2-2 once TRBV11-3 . TGTGCCAGCAGCCATGCTAAGAACACCGGGGAGCTGTTTTTT CASSHAKNTGELFF
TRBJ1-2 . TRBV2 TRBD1 TGTGCCAGCAGTGATTCCCCCAGAGGGGGCGGCTACACCTTC CASSDSPRGGGYTF
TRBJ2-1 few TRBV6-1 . TGTGCCAGCTCGAGCCATCACAATGAGCAGTTCTTC CASSSHHNEQFF
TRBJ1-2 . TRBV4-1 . TGCGCCAGCAGCCAGAGCGAGGGCTCTAACTATGGCTACACCTTC CASSQSEGSNYGYTF
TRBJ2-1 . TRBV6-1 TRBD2 TGTGCCAGCAGTGAAGCCGGCGGGGGGGCGGTGGAGCAGTTCTTC CASSEAGGGAVEQFF
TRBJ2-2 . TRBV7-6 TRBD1 TGTGCCAGCAGCTCCTATCGCGGAGGACAGGGTGGATTCGGGGAGCTGTTTTTT CASSSYRGGQGGFGELFF
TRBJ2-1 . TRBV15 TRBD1 TGTGCCACCAGCAGAGGAGGGGGCGAGGTCAATGAGCAGTTCTTC CATSRGGGEVNEQFF
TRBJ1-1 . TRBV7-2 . TGTGCCAGCAGCGACCGGGGATCTATATGGGTCACTGAAGCTTTCTTT CASSDRGSIWVTEAFF
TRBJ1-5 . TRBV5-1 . TGCGCCAGCAGCTTGGACGGGGAGGGTCAGCCCCAGCATTTT CASSLDGEGQPQHF
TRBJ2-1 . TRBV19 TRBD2 TGTGCCAGTAGTCCCTCCGGGACTAGGACCACTGAGCAGTTCTTC CASSPSGTRTTEQFF
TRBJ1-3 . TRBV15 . TGTGCCACCAGCAGAGATTCGGGGGGCGAAACTGGAAACACCATATATTTT CATSRDSGGETGNTIYF
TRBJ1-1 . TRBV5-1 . TGCGCCAGCCGGGATAGAGGCCCCCCTCTGAACACTGAAGCTTTCTTT CASRDRGPPLNTEAFF
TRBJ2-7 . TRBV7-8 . TGTGCCAGCAGTGGGGATCGCCGACAGTTAATCTACGAGCAGTACTTC CASSGDRRQLIYEQYF
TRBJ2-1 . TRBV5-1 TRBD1 TGCGCCAGCAGCCAATCCCCCCTCGGGACAGGGGCCTACAATGAGCAGTTCTTC CASSQSPLGTGAYNEQFF
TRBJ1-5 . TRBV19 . TGTGCCAGTAGCTTAGCGGACGGATCGGAGCCCCAGCATTTT CASSLADGSEPQHF
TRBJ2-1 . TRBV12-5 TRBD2 TGTGCTAGTGGTTTGGGCGGGGGTGCATACAATGAGCAGTTCTTC CASGLGGGAYNEQFF
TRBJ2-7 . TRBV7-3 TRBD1 TGTGCCAGCAGCCTCGGACAGGGCGCGCAGTACTTC CASSLGQGAQYF
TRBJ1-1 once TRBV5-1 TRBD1 TGCGCCAGCAGAAATGACAGGGTTTCTATGAACACTGAAGCTTTCTTT CASRNDRVSMNTEAFF
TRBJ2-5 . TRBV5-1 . TGCGCCAGCAGAAAAATACAGGGTACCGAGACCCAGTACTTC CASRKIQGTETQYF
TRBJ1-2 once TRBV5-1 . TGCGCCAGCAGCGAAGCCGGGGGTACCTATGGCTACACCTTC CASSEAGGTYGYTF
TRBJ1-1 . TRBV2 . TGTGCCAGCAGTGAAGGACAGGTCCTGGTTCGCGCTTTCTTT CASSEGQVLVRAFF
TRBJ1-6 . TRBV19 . TGTGCCAGTAGTATAGGGCAGACCTATAATTCACCCCTCCACTTT CASSIGQTYNSPLHF
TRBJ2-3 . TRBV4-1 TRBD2 TGCGCCAGCAGCGAAGGACTAGCCGTAGGCACAGATACGCAGTATTTT CASSEGLAVGTDTQYF
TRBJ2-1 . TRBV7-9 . TGTGCCAGCAGCTCATATCAGGGAACCTACAATGAGCAGTTCTTC CASSSYQGTYNEQFF
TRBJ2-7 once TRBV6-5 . TGTGCCTGCGGACGGGACTACGAGCAGTACTTC CACGRDYEQYF
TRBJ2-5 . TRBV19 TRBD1 TGTGCCAGTAGTACTCCGACAGGGCTTGCCGAGAAGACCCAGTACTTC CASSTPTGLAEKTQYF
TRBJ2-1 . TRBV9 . TGTGCCAGCAGCGTAGGAGGGGGTGCCTACAATGAGCAGTTCTTC CASSVGGGAYNEQFF
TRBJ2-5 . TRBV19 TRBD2 TGTGCCAGTAGTGGGCTAGCGGGGGGCGGAGAGACCCAGTACTTC CASSGLAGGGETQYF
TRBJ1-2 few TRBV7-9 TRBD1 TGTGCCAGCAGCAATGGGGACCGGGACAGGGGGTATGGCTACACCTTC CASSNGDRDRGYGYTF
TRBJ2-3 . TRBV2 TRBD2 TGTGCCAGCAGCCGACTAGCGGGAAGCACAGATACGCAGTATTTT CASSRLAGSTDTQYF
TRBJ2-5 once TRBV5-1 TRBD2 TGCGCCAGCAGCTATAGCGGGCAAGAGACCCAGTACTTC CASSYSGQETQYF
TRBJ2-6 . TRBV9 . TGTGCCAGCAGCGTAAGGAGGGATCACTCTGGGGCCAACGTCCTGACTTTC CASSVRRDHSGANVLTF
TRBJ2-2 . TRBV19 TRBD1 TGTGCCAGTAGTAGACAGGGAGATGGGGAGCTGTTTTTT CASSRQGDGELFF
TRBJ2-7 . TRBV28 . TGTGCCAGCAGTTTACGCCTGTGGGGGGAGTACGAGCAGTACTTC CASSLRLWGEYEQYF
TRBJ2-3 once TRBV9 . TGTGCCAGCAGCGTAGGCGATACAGATACGCAGTATTTT CASSVGDTDTQYF
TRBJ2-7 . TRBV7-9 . TGTGCCAGCAGCTTAGCCGAGAGGTACGAGCAGTACTTC CASSLAERYEQYF
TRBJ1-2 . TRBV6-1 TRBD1 TGTGCCAGCACTGAGGGGGCTCACTATGGCTACACCTTC CASTEGAHYGYTF
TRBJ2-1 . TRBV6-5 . TGTGCCAGCAGTTACTCCGGGACAAGGCAGTTCTTC CASSYSGTRQFF
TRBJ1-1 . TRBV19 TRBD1 TGTGCCAGTAGTATAACGCCAGGGGGGAACACTGAAGCTTTCTTT CASSITPGGNTEAFF
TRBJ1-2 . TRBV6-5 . TGTGCCAGTCTCTCCGGGGAGGGTAGATATGGCTACACCTTC CASLSGEGRYGYTF
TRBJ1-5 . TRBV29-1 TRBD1 TGCAGCGTGATTGGACAGGCGGATCAGCCCCAGCATTTT CSVIGQADQPQHF
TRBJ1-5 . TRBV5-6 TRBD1 TGTGCCAGCAGCTTTTGGACAGGGCCTAGCAATCAGCCCCAGCATTTT CASSFWTGPSNQPQHF
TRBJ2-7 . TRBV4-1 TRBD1 TGCGCCAGCAGCCCACCGGGACAGGAGCACGAGCAGTACTTC CASSPPGQEHEQYF
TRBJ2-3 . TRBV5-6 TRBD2 TGTGCCAGCAGCTTGGAACTAGCGGTGAGCACAGATACGCAGTATTTT CASSLELAVSTDTQYF
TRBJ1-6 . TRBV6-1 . TGTGCCAGCAGTGAACCACCCGGACTGAATTCACCCCTCCACTTT CASSEPPGLNSPLHF
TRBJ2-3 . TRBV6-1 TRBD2 TGTGCCAGCAGAGGGCTAGCGGGGGGCATAGATACGCAGTATTTT CASRGLAGGIDTQYF